This T cell receptor beta chain was identified during a study of shared clonotypes between healthy human individuals. The overall study: Those who served as donors were a couple of women and three men between the ages of 18 and 49.

The genomic DNA of each subset was split evenly across several immunoSEQ plates. DNA at 200 ng, 25,000 to 35,000 T cell genomes, went into sorted-subset replicate PCRs. TCRdb's table, derived via immunoSEQ multiplex PCR, lists solely in-frame clones and lacks some. The sample includes under 1,100,000 clones, approximately 70% of them seen just once. Naive CD45RA+ and memory CD45RA-negative subsets were split from CD4+ cells. V was pared by 11 bases and J by 2 bases, with 16 bases between. In germline, CDR1 is ENHRY, CDR2 SYGVKD. The CDR3 is made up of 14 amino acids. The sequenced material came from memory CD4+ T cells sorted from blood. As to subset: CD45RA-negative fraction. The TCR sequence derives from a man between 18 and 29 years old in good health. This sequence joins TRBV10-3 and TRBJ2-1; a weak D match, TRBD1 (6 bases). The CDR3 DNA is TGTGCCGCCCGAGGACAGACGGCCTACAATGAGCAGTTCTTC. It encodes CAARGQTAYNEQFF.